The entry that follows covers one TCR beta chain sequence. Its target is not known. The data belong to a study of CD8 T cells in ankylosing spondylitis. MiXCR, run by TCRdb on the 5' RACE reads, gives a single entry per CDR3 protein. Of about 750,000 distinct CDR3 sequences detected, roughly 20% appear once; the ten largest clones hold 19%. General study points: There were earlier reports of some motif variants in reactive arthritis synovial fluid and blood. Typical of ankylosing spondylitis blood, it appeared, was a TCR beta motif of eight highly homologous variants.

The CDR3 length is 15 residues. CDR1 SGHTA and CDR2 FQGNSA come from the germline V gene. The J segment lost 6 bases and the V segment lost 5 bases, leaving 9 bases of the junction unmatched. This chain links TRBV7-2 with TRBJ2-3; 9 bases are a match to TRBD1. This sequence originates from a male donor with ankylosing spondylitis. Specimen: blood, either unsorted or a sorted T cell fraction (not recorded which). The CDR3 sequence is CASSGRDRVLDTQYF. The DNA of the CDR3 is TGTGCCAGCAGCGGCCGGGACAGGGTTTTGGATACGCAGTATTTT.